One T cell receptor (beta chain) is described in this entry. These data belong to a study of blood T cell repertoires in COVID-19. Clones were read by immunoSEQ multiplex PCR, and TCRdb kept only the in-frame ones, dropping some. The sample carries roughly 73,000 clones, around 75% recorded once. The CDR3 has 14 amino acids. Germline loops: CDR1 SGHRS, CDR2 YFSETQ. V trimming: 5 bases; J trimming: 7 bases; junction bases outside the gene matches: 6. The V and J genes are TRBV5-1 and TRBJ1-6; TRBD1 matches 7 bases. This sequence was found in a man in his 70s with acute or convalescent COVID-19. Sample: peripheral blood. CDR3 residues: CASSVTGVNSPLHF. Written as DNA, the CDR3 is TGCGCCAGCAGTGTCACAGGGGTCAATTCACCCCTCCACTTT. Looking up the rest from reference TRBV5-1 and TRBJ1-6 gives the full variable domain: KAGVTQTPRYLIKTRGQQVTLSCSPISGHRSVSWYQQTPGQGLQFLFEYFSETQRNKGNFPGRFSGRQFSNSRSEMNVSTLELGDSALYLCASSVTGVNSPLHFGNGTRLTVT.